This TCR beta chain was documented in a study of siplizumab effects on memory and regulatory T cells. Study results and limitations: Siplizumab produced a significant drop in alloreactive sequences attributable to unstimulated CD4+ memory cells.

From germline, CDR1 is SGHAT and CDR2 FQDESV (reference sequence). This CDR3 has 12 amino acids. The V and J ends lost 5 bases and 2 bases respectively, with 7 bases between them. With respect to this clone: What it binds is not known.

Roughly 10^5 TCR templates underwent assay in each sample. The method was immunoSEQ multiplex PCR; TCRdb's version includes in-frame clones alone and lacks a portion of them. This table holds tens of thousands of clones, roughly 93% found once. The clonotype comes from a human donor in good health. The J gene is TRBJ2-7, the V gene TRBV11-1; D is unclear. The specimen was CD8+ T cells sorted from blood. The CDR3 nucleotides are TGTGCCAGCAGCCTCGCGGCCTACGAGCAGTACTTC. Translation: CASSLAAYEQYF.